The T cell receptor (beta chain) described here comes from a study of T cells after yellow fever vaccination. Study-wide context: Researchers used SMART-Seq v4 Ultra Low Input to prepare fractions that had low cell numbers.

In this sample, this clonotype turned up many times. TCR cDNA was made by 5'RACE template switching, adding a universal primer site and UMIs. TCRdb recomputed calls from the 5' RACE reads with MiXCR, one row per CDR3 protein. The table includes under 300,000 distinct CDR3 sequences, 13% detected once. This material consisted of CD4+ T cells sorted from PBMCs, taken 45 days after the yellow fever booster vaccination. The TCR sequence derives from a man aged 30-40 years who received the YFV17D yellow fever vaccine.

CDR3 in amino acids: CASSFGTSEYNEQFF. DNA for the CDR3: TGTGCCAGCAGCTTCGGGACTAGCGAGTACAATGAGCAGTTCTTC. This chain uses TRBV7-9 with TRBJ2-1; 10 bases align to TRBD2. Losses at the gene ends were 3 bases for V and 4 bases for J; bases not matched to a gene: 3. The CDR3 is 15 amino acids. Germline CDR1 and CDR2: SEHNR and FQNEAQ (reference sequence). The full variable domain, completed using reference TRBV7-9 and TRBJ2-1, is DTGVSQNPRHKITKRGQNVTFRCDPISEHNRLYWYRQTLGQGPEFLTYFQNEAQLEKSRLLSDRFSAERPKGSFSTLEIQRTEQGDSAMYLCASSFGTSEYNEQFFGPGTRLTVL.